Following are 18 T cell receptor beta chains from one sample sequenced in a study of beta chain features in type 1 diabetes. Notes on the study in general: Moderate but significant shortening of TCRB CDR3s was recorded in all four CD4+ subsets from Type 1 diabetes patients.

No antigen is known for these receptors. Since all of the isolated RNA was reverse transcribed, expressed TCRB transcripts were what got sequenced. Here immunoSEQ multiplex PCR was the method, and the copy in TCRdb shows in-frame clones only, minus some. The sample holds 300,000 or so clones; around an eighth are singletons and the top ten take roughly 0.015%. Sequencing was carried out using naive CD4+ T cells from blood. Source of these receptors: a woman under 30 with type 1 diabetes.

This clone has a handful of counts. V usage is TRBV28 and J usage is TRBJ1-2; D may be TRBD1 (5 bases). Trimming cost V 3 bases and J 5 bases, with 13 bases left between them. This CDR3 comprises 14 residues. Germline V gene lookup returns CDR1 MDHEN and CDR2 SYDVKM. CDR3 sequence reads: CASSFPQTVYGYTF. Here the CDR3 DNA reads TGTGCCAGCAGTTTTCCCCAGACAGTTTATGGCTACACCTTC.

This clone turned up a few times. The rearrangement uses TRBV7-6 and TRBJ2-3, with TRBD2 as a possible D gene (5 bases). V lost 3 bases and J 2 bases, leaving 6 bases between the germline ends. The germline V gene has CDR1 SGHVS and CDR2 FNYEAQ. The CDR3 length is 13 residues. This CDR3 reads CASSLTNTDTQYF. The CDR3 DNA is TGTGCCAGCAGCTTGACTAACACAGATACGCAGTATTTT.

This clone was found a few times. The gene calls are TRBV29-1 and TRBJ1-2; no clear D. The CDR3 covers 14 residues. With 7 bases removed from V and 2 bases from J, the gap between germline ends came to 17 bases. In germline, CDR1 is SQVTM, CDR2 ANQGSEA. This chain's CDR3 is CSAKSLGANYGYTF. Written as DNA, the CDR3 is TGCAGCGCCAAAAGTCTCGGAGCCAACTATGGCTACACCTTC.

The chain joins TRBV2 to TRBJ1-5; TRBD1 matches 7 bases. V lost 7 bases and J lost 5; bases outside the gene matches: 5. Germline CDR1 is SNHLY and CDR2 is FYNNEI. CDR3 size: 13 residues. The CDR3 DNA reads TGTGCCAGCAAACTACAGGGGTATCAGCCCCAGCATTTT. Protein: CASKLQGYQPQHF.

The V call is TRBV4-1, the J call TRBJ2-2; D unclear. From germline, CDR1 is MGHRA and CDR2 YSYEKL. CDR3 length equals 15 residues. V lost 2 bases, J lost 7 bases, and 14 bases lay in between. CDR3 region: CASSQPLGTNGELFF. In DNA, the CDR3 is TGCGCCAGCAGCCAACCCCTTGGCACTAACGGGGAGCTGTTTTTT.

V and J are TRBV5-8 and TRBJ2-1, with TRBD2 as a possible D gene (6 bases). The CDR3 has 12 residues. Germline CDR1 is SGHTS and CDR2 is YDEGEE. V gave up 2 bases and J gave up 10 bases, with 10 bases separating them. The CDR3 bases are TGTGCCAGCAGCTTACGGAGCGGGGAGCAGTTCTTC. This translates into CASSLRSGEQFF.

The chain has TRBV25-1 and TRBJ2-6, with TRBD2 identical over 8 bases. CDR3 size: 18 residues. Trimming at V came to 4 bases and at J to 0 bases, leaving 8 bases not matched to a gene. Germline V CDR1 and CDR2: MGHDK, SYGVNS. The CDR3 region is CASSGPSGSSSGANVLTF. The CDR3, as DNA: TGTGCCAGCAGTGGCCCTAGCGGGTCCAGCTCTGGGGCCAACGTCCTGACTTTC.

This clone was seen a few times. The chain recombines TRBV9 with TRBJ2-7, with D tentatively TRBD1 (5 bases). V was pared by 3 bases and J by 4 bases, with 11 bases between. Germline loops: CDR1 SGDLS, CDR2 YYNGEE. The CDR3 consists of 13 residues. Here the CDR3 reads CASSALRAYEQYV. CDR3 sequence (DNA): TGTGCCAGCAGCGCCCTCAGGGCGTACGAGCAGTACGTC.

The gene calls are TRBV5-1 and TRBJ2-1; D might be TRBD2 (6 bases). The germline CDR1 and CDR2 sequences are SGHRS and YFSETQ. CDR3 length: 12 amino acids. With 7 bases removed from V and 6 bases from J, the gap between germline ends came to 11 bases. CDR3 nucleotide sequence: TGCGCCAGCCAGGGAGGTCTCAATGAGCAGTTCTTC. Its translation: CASQGGLNEQFF.

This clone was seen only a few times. For the CDR3, the DNA is TGTGCCAGCAGGAACCAGGGACAGAACACTGAAGCTTTCTTT. It yields the protein CASRNQGQNTEAFF. V is TRBV2 and J is TRBJ1-1, with D possibly TRBD1 on 6 matching bases. The germline CDR1 and CDR2 sequences are SNHLY and FYNNEI. The CDR3 runs to 14 residues. V gave up 6 bases and J gave up 1 base, with 12 bases separating them.

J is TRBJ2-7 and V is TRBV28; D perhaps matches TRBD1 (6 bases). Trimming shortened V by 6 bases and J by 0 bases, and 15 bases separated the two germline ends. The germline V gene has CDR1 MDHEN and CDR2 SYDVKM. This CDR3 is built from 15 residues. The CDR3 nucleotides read TGTGCCAGCAGGAAGGACAGCGTGATCTCCTACGAGCAGTACTTC. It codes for CASRKDSVISYEQYF.

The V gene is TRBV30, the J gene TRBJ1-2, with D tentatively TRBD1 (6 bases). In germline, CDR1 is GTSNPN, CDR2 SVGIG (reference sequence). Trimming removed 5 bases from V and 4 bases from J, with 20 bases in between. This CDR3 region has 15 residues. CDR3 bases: TGTGCCTGGGAGGTTGGGGGCTCTTCTGTCTATGGCTACACCTTC. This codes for CAWEVGGSSVYGYTF.

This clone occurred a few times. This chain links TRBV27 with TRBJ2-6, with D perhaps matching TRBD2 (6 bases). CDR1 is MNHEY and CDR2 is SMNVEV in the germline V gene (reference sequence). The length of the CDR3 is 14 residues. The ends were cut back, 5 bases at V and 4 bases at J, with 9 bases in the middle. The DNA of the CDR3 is TGTGCCAGCAGTCGGGAGTCCGGGGCCAACGTCCTGACTTTC. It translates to CASSRESGANVLTF.

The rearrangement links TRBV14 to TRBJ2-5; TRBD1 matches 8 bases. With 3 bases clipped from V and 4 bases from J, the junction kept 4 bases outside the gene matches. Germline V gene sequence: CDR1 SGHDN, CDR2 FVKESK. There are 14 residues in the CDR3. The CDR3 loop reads CASSHRQGLETQYF. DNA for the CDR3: TGTGCCAGCAGCCACCGACAGGGGTTAGAGACCCAGTACTTC. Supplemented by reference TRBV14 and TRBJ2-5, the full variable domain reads EAGVTQFPSHSVIEKGQTVTLRCDPISGHDNLYWYRRVMGKEIKFLLHFVKESKQDESGMPNNRFLAERTGGTYSTLKVQPAELEDSGVYFCASSHRQGLETQYFGPGTRLLVL.

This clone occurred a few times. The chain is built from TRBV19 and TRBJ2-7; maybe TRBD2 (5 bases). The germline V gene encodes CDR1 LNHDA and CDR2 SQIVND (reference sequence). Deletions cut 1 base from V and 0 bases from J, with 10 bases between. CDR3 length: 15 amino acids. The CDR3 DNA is TGTGCCAGTAGTATAGGTGGCGGGCACTCCTACGAGCAGTACTTC. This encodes CASSIGGGHSYEQYF.

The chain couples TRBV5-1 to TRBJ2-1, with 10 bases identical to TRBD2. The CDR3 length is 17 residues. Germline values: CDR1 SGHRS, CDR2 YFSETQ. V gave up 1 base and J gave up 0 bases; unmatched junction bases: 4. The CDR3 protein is CASSLKVAGGSYNEQFF. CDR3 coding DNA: TGCGCCAGCAGCTTGAAAGTAGCGGGAGGCTCCTACAATGAGCAGTTCTTC.

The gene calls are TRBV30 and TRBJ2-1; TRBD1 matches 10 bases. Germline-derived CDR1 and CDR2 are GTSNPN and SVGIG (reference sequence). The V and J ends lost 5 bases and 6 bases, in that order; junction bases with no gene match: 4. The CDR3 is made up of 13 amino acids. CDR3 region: CAWWTGGTNEQFF. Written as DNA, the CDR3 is TGTGCCTGGTGGACAGGGGGAACCAATGAGCAGTTCTTC.

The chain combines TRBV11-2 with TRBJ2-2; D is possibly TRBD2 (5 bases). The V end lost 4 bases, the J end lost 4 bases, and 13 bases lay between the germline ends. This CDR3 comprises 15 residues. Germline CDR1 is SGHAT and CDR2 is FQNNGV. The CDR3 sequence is CASSSLKGLTGELFF. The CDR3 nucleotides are TGTGCCAGCAGCTCACTCAAAGGACTCACCGGGGAGCTGTTTTTT.